The 5 T cell receptor beta chains below come from one sample, sequenced in a study of shared clonotypes between healthy human individuals. Profiled with immunoSEQ multiplex PCR; TCRdb holds only in-frame clones, not every one. Of about 480,000 clones in the sample, more than 65% were seen once. Specimen: PBMCs. The receptors were gathered from a woman aged 40-49 years in good health. Some clones in this sample may be carry-over from other donors' samples.

This rearrangement joins TRBV15 to TRBJ2-5; D is possibly TRBD1 or TRBD2 (6 bases each). Trimming stripped 0 bases from V and 3 bases from J, with 11 bases between. CDR3 length equals 15 residues. CDR1 LNHNV and CDR2 YYDKDF come from the germline V gene (reference sequence). The CDR3 nucleotides are TGTGCCACCAGCAGAGATTCGGGGGCGGAAGAGACCCAGTACTTC. It is translated as CATSRDSGAEETQYF.

V is TRBV11-2 and J is TRBJ2-1; 7 bases map to TRBD1. Germline V gene lookup returns CDR1 SGHAT and CDR2 FQNNGV. This CDR3 comprises 12 residues. V lost 2 bases to trimming and J lost 12 bases; unmatched junction nucleotides: 4. The CDR3 DNA sequence: TGTGCCAGCAGCTTAAAAGGGGGCTGGCAGTTCTTC. It codes for CASSLKGGWQFF.

This chain joins TRBV29-1 and TRBJ2-5, with TRBD1 matching over 9 bases. With the DNA end fitting TRBJ2-7 better, the J assignment may be wrong. CDR3 length equals 14 residues. Germline V gene data show CDR1 as SQVTM and CDR2 as ANQGSEA. In nucleotides, the CDR3 is TGCAGCGTTGCGAGGGGGGACAGGGCCCACGAGCAGTACTTC. It codes for CSVARGDRAHEQYF.

The chain couples TRBV19 to TRBJ1-1; TRBD1 matches at 7 bases. The V and J ends lost 3 bases and 8 bases, in that order; junction bases with no gene match: 6. This CDR3 is built from 13 residues. Germline CDR1 LNHDA, CDR2 SQIVND (reference sequence). In DNA form, the CDR3 reads TGTGCCAGTAGTATTGGGATGACAGGGGAAGCTTTCTTT. Protein sequence: CASSIGMTGEAFF.

This clone was seen only a few times. The CDR3 bases are TGTGCCAGCAGTTCCCGGGACAGGGGATACAATGAGCAGTTCTTC. It encodes CASSSRDRGYNEQFF. The chain links TRBV6-5 to TRBJ2-1; 10 bases align to TRBD1. Germline assignment: CDR1 MNHEY and CDR2 SVGAGI. With V trimmed by 4 bases and J by 4 bases, 4 bases remained unmatched. CDR3 length: 15 amino acids.